This record concerns one T cell receptor beta chain sequence. Libraries were prepared by immunoSEQ multiplex PCR; TCRdb keeps only in-frame clonotypes and omits some of them. The sample includes 300,000 or so clones, more than 70% of them seen just once. CDR1 is SGHAT, CDR2 FQNNGV, per germline. Trimming pared 2 bases from V and 5 bases from J, leaving 9 bases between. The CDR3 length is 14 residues. The sample originates from a study of blood T cell repertoires in COVID-19. As for the study in general: Spain, Italy and the United States supplied samples that represented acute and convalescent COVID-19. T cells, B-cell-depleted T cells, or PBMCs supplied cDNA or gDNA.

The source of this sequence is a man between 18 and 29 years old who had recovered from COVID-19. The rearrangement uses TRBV11-2 and TRBJ2-2; a weak D match, TRBD2 (6 bases). Material: peripheral blood. The CDR3 DNA reads TGTGCCAGCAGCTTAACAGGAGGGACCGGGGAGCTGTTTTTT. This gives the protein CASSLTGGTGELFF. The variable domain in full, completed from reference TRBV11-2 and TRBJ2-2, reads EAGVAQSPRYKIIEKRQSVAFWCNPISGHATLYWYQQILGQGPKLLIQFQNNGVVDDSQLPKDRFSAERLKGVDSTLKIQPAKLEDSAVYLCASSLTGGTGELFFGEGSRLTVL.